This TCR beta chain originates from a study of blood T cell repertoires in COVID-19. In the study overall: Specimens from acute and convalescent COVID-19 originated in the United States, Italy and Spain. The cDNA or gDNA used as material had been derived from T cells, B-cell-depleted T cells, or PBMCs.

The V and J ends lost 6 bases and 5 bases, in that order; junction bases with no gene match: 7. Germline V gene sequence: CDR1 SQVTM, CDR2 ANQGSEA. This CDR3 spans 14 amino acids. Methods used by the authors: Using reference gene primer amplification, nucleated cell counts were estimated. Generated by immunoSEQ multiplex PCR, the TCRdb table keeps only in-frame clones and is missing some. The DNA was the basis for D and trimming; V, J and clone size are from that table. The table records roughly 140,000 clones, approximately 81% of them present only once. The Seattle patients joined while their infection was active and were tracked longitudinally afterward.

Material: peripheral blood. The chain is built from TRBV29-1 and TRBJ1-6; 7 nucleotides line up with TRBD1. The receptor comes from a woman in her sixties or seventies with COVID-19, enrolled during active disease. The CDR3 coding sequence is TGCAGCGTCGCCTCCGGGACAGATAATTCACCCCTCCACTTT. This gives the protein CSVASGTDNSPLHF.